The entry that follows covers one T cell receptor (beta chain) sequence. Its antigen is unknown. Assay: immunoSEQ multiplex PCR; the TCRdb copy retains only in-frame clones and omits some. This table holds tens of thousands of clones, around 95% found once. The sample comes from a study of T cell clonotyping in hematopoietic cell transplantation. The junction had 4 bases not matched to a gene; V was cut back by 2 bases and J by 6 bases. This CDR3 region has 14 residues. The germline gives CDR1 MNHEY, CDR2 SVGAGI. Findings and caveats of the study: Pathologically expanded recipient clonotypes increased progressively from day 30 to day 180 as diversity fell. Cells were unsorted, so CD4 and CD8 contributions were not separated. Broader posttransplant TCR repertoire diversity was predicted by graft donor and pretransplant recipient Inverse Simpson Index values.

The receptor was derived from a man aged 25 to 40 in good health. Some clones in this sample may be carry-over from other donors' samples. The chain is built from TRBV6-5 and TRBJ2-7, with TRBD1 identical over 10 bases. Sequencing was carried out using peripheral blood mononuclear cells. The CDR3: CASSYDRGQSEQYF. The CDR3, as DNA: TGTGCCAGCAGTTACGACAGGGGGCAATCCGAGCAGTACTTC.